The T cell receptor (beta chain) under discussion was sequenced for a study of CD8+CD57+ T cells in acquired aplastic anemia. Study-wide context: 3.2 ug was the average amount of DNA from sorted CD4+ and CD8+ cells.

Germline assignment: CDR1 SGHTA and CDR2 FQGNSA. The CDR3 is 15 amino acids. Trimming took 2 bases from V and 7 from J, leaving 12 bases between them. Genomic DNA provided the template from which TCR beta VDJ and CDR3 profiles were obtained. TCRdb re-analysed the reads in MiXCR, keeping a single row per CDR3 protein. The sample shows 180,000 or so distinct CDR3 sequences, 55% to 65% of them seen only once. This clonotype was seen more than once but under ten times. The antigen remains undetermined. Study-level results: About 30 CD8+ CDR3 sequences occurred in both the patients and the controls. Patients and controls had CD8+ Simpson's diversity values that were not significantly distinct.

Sequenced patients had shown CD8+CD57+ cell expansion by flow cytometry. Patients were therapy-naive when their blood was sampled. The receptor comes from a human donor with aplastic anemia. The specimen sequenced was sorted CD4+, CD8+, or CD8+CD57+ T cells (not recorded which) from PBMCs. The V and J genes are TRBV7-2 and TRBJ1-6; D unclear. CDR3 DNA: TGTGCCAGCAGCTTACCGAGTTCCTGGAATTCACCCCTCCACTTT. This sequence encodes CASSLPSSWNSPLHF.